The source of this T cell receptor beta chain is a study of shared clonotypes between healthy human individuals. Study-level results: A reduction in generation probabilities was seen for non-shared clonotypes relative to those shared by all four donors. Clonotype sharing among the donors was expected to vary with sequencing depth. Genetic and exposure-history diversity was limited by the small donor number.

In the naive CD8 group, cells lacked CD45RO and were positively selected for CCR7, so terminally differentiated effector memory CD45RA+ cells were left out. The CDR3 length is 16 residues. V lost 1 base to trimming and J lost 5 bases, with 18 bases between them. Germline V lookup: CDR1 MNHEY, CDR2 SVGAGI. A remark on this clone: The target antigen is unknown.

Assay used: immunoSEQ multiplex PCR; TCRdb lists only in-frame clones, some missing. The sample includes about 2.2 million clones, roughly 93% of them seen just once. This chain joins TRBV6-5 and TRBJ2-7; D assignment may be TRBD1 or TRBD2 (6 bases each). Sequencing used naive CD8+ T cells from PBMCs. This TCR derives from a man between 18 and 29 years old in good health. Some clones in this sample may be carry-over from other donors' samples. CDR3 in amino acids: CASSYLGVGGADEQYF. In DNA, the CDR3 is TGTGCCAGCAGTTACTTGGGGGTCGGGGGCGCAGACGAGCAGTACTTC.